These 14 T cell receptor beta chains came from one sample sequenced in a study of cytomegalovirus exposure and HLA in healthy donors. The PCR was carried out with 60 Vbeta primers and 13 Jbeta primers. Assay: immunoSEQ multiplex PCR; the TCRdb copy retains only in-frame clones and omits some. The data show about 120,000 clones, approximately 79% seen once. The specimen sequenced was PBMCs. These receptors came from a man aged 25 to 45 in good health and CMV-seronegative.

DNA for the CDR3: TGTGCCAGCAGTGAACGCCAACTCAATGAGCAGTTCTTC. It codes for CASSERQLNEQFF. The V call is TRBV2, the J call TRBJ2-1; D is ambiguous. The CDR3 loop spans 13 amino acids. Germline CDR1 reads SNHLY; CDR2 reads FYNNEI. V was cut by 2 bases and J by 6 bases, with 8 bases left in between. The variable domain in full, with the rest retrieved from reference TRBV2 and TRBJ2-1, is EPEVTQTPSHQVTQMGQEVILRCVPISNHLYFYWYRQILGQKVEFLVSFYNNEISEKSEIFDDQFSVERPDGSNFTLKIRSTKLEDSAMYFCASSERQLNEQFFGPGTRLTVL.

This chain connects TRBV30 to TRBJ1-6, with TRBD1 as a possible D gene (6 bases). Germline CDR1 and CDR2: GTSNPN and SVGIG (reference sequence). This CDR3 has 13 amino acids. Trimming shortened V by 2 bases and J by 7 bases, and 9 bases separated the two germline ends. The CDR3: CAWSNRVNSPLHF. The DNA of the CDR3 is TGTGCCTGGAGTAACAGGGTGAATTCACCCCTCCACTTT.

CDR3 bases: TGTGCCAGCAGCCTGGGGGGGGTGGGCGGAGGAGAGACCCAGTACTTC. Protein sequence: CASSLGGVGGGETQYF. The gene calls are TRBV5-4 and TRBJ2-5; 7 bases are a match to TRBD2. CDR1 is SGHNT, CDR2 YYREEE, per germline (reference sequence). With 4 bases clipped from V and 4 bases from J, the junction kept 13 bases outside the gene matches. The length of the CDR3 is 16 residues.

The gene calls are TRBV7-2 and TRBJ1-2; D gene unclear. CDR1 and CDR2 (germline): SGHTA, FQGNSA. The V gene lost 4 bases and the J gene lost 8 bases, with 5 bases spanning the gap. This CDR3 contains 10 residues. The CDR3 coding sequence is TGTGCCAGCAGCTACAAGGGCTACACCTTC. Translating gives CASSYKGYTF.

This clone came up a few times. CDR3 nucleotides: TGTGCCAGCAGCTTACTACGGACAGGGTCTGGCACTGAAGCTTTCTTT. It yields the protein CASSLLRTGSGTEAFF. The chain links TRBV7-2 to TRBJ1-1; 8 positions agree with TRBD1. Germline values: CDR1 SGHTA, CDR2 FQGNSA. J lost 4 bases, V lost 2 bases, and 9 bases had no gene match. This CDR3 contains 16 residues.

The chain links TRBV2 to TRBJ1-5, with 9 bases that match TRBD1. With V trimmed by 6 bases and J by 4 bases, 7 bases remained unmatched. The CDR3 length is 15 residues. Germline lookup yields CDR1 SNHLY and CDR2 FYNNEI. The CDR3 spells CASRAGQGPNQPQHF. CDR3 coding DNA: TGTGCCAGCAGGGCTGGACAGGGGCCGAATCAGCCCCAGCATTTT.

This chain joins TRBV11-2 and TRBJ2-1; 10 nucleotides agree with TRBD2. V shed 1 base and J 15 bases; nucleotides not matched to a gene: 15. The CDR3 totals 16 residues. Germline V gives CDR1 SGHAT, CDR2 FQNNGV. CDR3 sequence reads: CASSLAPGLAEDEGFF. CDR3 coding DNA: TGTGCCAGCAGCTTAGCCCCCGGACTAGCGGAAGATGAGGGGTTCTTC.

The chain links TRBV18 to TRBJ2-7; 7 bases line up with TRBD1. The CDR3 runs to 16 residues. Germline loops: CDR1 KGHSH, CDR2 LQKENI. Trimming cost V 2 bases and J 2 bases; bases outside gene matches: 9. This CDR3 reads CASSPSPGQRAYEQYF. In DNA form, the CDR3 reads TGTGCCAGCTCACCAAGTCCGGGACAGAGAGCCTACGAGCAGTACTTC.

The chain uses TRBV5-1 and TRBJ2-2; 10 positions agree with TRBD2. This CDR3 region has 16 residues. After removal of 4 bases from V and 4 bases from J, the junction contained 7 bases not matched to a gene. Germline-derived CDR1 and CDR2 are SGHRS and YFSETQ. CDR3: CASSRPLAGVTGELFF. The CDR3 DNA follows: TGCGCCAGCAGCCGACCCCTAGCGGGGGTCACCGGGGAGCTGTTTTTT.

This clone was counted a single time. CDR3 protein: CAWSPTVSGRLHF. CDR3 sequence (DNA): TGTGCCTGGAGTCCGACAGTTTCGGGCCGCCTCCACTTT. The V gene is TRBV30, the J gene TRBJ1-6; perhaps TRBD1 as D (5 bases). The CDR3 is made up of 13 amino acids. Germline CDR1 and CDR2: GTSNPN and SVGIG (reference sequence). Trimming stripped 2 bases from V and 15 bases from J, with 17 bases between.

The gene calls are TRBV27 and TRBJ1-2; 10 nucleotides line up with TRBD1. Germline-derived CDR1 and CDR2 are MNHEY and SMNVEV (reference sequence). There are 14 residues in the CDR3. V gave up 6 bases and J gave up 8 bases; unmatched junction bases: 9. The CDR3 DNA is TGTGCCAGCAGAGGACTCGGGACAGGGGAAGGCTACACCTTC. Its translation is CASRGLGTGEGYTF.

This clone was observed once. V gene TRBV11-2 combines with J gene TRBJ1-1; 8 bases line up with TRBD1. The CDR3 extends over 16 amino acids. Per the germline V gene, CDR1 is SGHAT and CDR2 is FQNNGV. V gave up 4 bases and J gave up 1 base; unmatched junction bases: 8. Here the CDR3 DNA reads TGTGCCAGCAGCTCCACAGGGGGGGCTTCGAACACTGAAGCTTTCTTT. Translation: CASSSTGGASNTEAFF.

This clone was seen a single time. This chain connects TRBV30 to TRBJ2-7, with TRBD1 as a possible D gene (6 bases). V gave up 6 bases and J gave up 3 bases, with 18 bases separating them. Per germline, CDR1 GTSNPN and CDR2 SVGIG (reference sequence). The CDR3 covers 14 residues. CDR3 in amino acids: CACHPGHANYEQYF. For the CDR3, the DNA is TGTGCCTGTCATCCGGGACATGCTAACTACGAGCAGTACTTC.

The rearrangement joins TRBV9 to TRBJ2-3; 8 nucleotides match TRBD1. The CDR3 has 16 residues. The junction had 11 bases not matched to a gene; V was cut back by 3 bases and J by 5 bases. Germline CDR1 and CDR2: SGDLS and YYNGEE. Here the CDR3 reads CASSDGQGPLGDTQYF. The CDR3 nucleotides read TGTGCCAGCAGCGACGGACAGGGACCCCTGGGAGATACGCAGTATTTT.